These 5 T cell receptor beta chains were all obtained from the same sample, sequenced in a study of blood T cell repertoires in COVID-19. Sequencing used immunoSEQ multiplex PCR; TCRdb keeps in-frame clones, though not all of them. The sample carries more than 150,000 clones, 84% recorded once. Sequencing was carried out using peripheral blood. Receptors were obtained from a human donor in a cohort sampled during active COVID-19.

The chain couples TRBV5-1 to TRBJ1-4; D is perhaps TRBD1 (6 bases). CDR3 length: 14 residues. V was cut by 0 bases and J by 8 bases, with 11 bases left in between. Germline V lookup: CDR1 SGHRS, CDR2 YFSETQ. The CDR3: CASSLEGGKEKLFF. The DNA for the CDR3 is TGCGCCAGCAGCTTGGAGGGGGGGAAAGAAAAACTGTTTTTT.

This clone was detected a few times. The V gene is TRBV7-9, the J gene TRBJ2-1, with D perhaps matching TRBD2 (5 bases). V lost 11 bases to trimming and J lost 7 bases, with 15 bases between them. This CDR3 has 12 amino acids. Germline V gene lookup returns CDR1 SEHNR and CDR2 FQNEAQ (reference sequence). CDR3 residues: CAGITEGNEQFF. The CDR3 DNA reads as TGTGCCGGGATAACCGAGGGTAATGAGCAGTTCTTC.

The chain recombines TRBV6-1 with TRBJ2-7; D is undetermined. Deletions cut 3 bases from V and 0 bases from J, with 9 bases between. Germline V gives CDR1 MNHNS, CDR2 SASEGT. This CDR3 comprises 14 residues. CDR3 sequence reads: CASSELTSSYEQYF. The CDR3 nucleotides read TGTGCCAGCAGTGAGTTGACTTCCTCCTACGAGCAGTACTTC.

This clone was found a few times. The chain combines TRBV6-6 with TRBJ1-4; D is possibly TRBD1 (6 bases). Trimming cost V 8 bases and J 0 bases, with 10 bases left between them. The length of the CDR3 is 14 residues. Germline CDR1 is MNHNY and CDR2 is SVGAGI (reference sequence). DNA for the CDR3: TGTGCCAGCGTTGACAGGCCAACTAATGAAAAACTGTTTTTT. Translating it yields CASVDRPTNEKLFF.

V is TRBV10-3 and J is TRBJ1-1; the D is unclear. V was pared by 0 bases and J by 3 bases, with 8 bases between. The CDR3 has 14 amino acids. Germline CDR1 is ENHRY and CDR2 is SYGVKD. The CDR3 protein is CAISESFEDTEAFF. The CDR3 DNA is TGTGCCATCAGTGAGTCTTTCGAGGACACTGAAGCTTTCTTT.